These 9 T cell receptor beta chains originate from one sample sequenced in a study of CD8+ T cells in alopecia areata. Treatment of the sample: oral pan-JAK inhibitor, 5-10 mg twice daily. After isolation, RNA underwent reverse transcription to generate cDNA as the sequencing template. The protocol was immunoSEQ multiplex PCR, while the TCRdb copy is restricted to in-frame clones and leaves out a portion. Among some 130,000 clones listed, roughly 54% were seen once. Here the sequenced sample was CD8+ T cells sorted from blood, taken at week 4, from a patient treated with tofacitinib. The source is a human donor with alopecia areata.

V and J are TRBV13 and TRBJ1-2; 8 bases fit TRBD1. Unmatched junction bases numbered 7, after V lost 0 bases and J lost 4 bases. The CDR3 length is 16 residues. Germline-derived CDR1 and CDR2 are PRHDT and FYEKMQ (reference sequence). Here the CDR3 reads CASSLGLTGGAYGYTF. CDR3 in DNA: TGTGCCAGCAGCTTAGGCCTAACAGGGGGGGCCTATGGCTACACCTTC.

This clone was observed a handful of times. The J gene is TRBJ2-7, the V gene TRBV27, with D possibly matching TRBD1 (6 bases). The CDR3 covers 14 residues. CDR1 and CDR2 (germline): MNHEY, SMNVEV (reference sequence). V was trimmed by 2 bases and J by 1 base, leaving 9 bases between them. CDR3: CASSLQGQSYEQYF. The CDR3 nucleotides read TGTGCCAGCAGTTTACAGGGACAATCCTACGAGCAGTACTTC.

The chain couples TRBV9 to TRBJ1-1, with D possibly matching TRBD1 (5 bases). There are 13 residues in the CDR3. Deletions cut 6 bases from V and 4 bases from J, with 13 bases between. CDR1 and CDR2 (germline): SGDLS, YYNGEE. The DNA of the CDR3 is TGTGCCAGCACCCCCAGGGAGTCCACTGAAGCTTTCTTT. This translates into CASTPRESTEAFF.

The chain combines TRBV29-1 with TRBJ2-3; 9 nucleotides match TRBD1. The trim removed 6 bases at V and 4 bases at J, leaving 8 bases unmatched. Germline V CDR1 and CDR2: SQVTM, ANQGSEA. The length of the CDR3 is 14 residues. The CDR3 nucleotides read TGCAGCGTCCTCGGACAGGGGACGGCAGATACGCAGTATTTT. Encoded protein: CSVLGQGTADTQYF.

This clone was seen more than once but under ten times. This CDR3 reads CASSHSPPTLASRQETQYF. CDR3 nucleotides: TGTGCCAGCAGTCACTCGCCCCCGACTTTAGCGTCTAGACAAGAGACCCAGTACTTC. The V and J genes are TRBV2 and TRBJ2-5; the D gene is possibly TRBD2 (5 bases). CDR3 length equals 19 residues. V lost 5 bases, J lost 2 bases, and 27 bases lay in between. The germline V gene has CDR1 SNHLY and CDR2 FYNNEI.

The V gene is TRBV19, the J gene TRBJ2-7; no clear D gene. Per germline, CDR1 LNHDA and CDR2 SQIVND (reference sequence). V was trimmed by 3 bases and J by 3 bases, leaving 9 bases between them. The CDR3 extends over 13 amino acids. CDR3 in DNA: TGTGCCAGTAGTATGGGTGTGGGCTACGAGCAGTACTTC. This translates into CASSMGVGYEQYF.

The rearrangement joins TRBV9 to TRBJ2-3; a weak D match, TRBD2 (6 bases). Trimming removed 0 bases at V and 2 bases at J, with 10 bases between. Per the germline V gene, CDR1 is SGDLS and CDR2 is YYNGEE. This CDR3 is built from 15 residues. DNA for the CDR3: TGTGCCAGCAGCGTAGAGGGAGGCTACACAGATACGCAGTATTTT. Translation gives CASSVEGGYTDTQYF.

CDR3 DNA: TGTGCCAGCAGCTCGGGACAAATTGAAGCTTTCTTT. This translates into CASSSGQIEAFF. The chain has TRBV7-9 and TRBJ1-1, with D perhaps TRBD1 (6 bases). This CDR3 spans 12 amino acids. Germline V CDR1 and CDR2: SEHNR, FQNEAQ (reference sequence). V was clipped by 4 bases and J by 7 bases, with 10 bases between them.

The chain is built from TRBV5-4 and TRBJ2-3; 10 bases line up with TRBD1. J lost 3 bases, V lost 2 bases, and 3 bases had no gene match. The CDR3 covers 15 residues. Germline V gene sequence: CDR1 SGHNT, CDR2 YYREEE (reference sequence). The CDR3: CASSFPGQGTDTQYF. CDR3 nucleotides: TGTGCCAGCAGCTTCCCGGGACAGGGGACAGATACGCAGTATTTT. Full variable domain (rest looked up from reference TRBV5-4 and TRBJ2-3): ETGVTQSPTHLIKTRGQQVTLRCSSQSGHNTVSWYQQALGQGPQFIFQYYREEENGRGNFPPRFSGLQFPNYSSELNVNALELDDSALYLCASSFPGQGTDTQYFGPGTRLTVL.